The entry below gives a single TCR beta chain sequence along with its context. CDR3 length equals 15 residues. The germline CDR1 and CDR2 sequences are MNHEY and SMNVEV (reference sequence). With 6 bases clipped from V and 4 bases from J, the junction kept 8 bases outside the gene matches. This table comes from immunoSEQ multiplex PCR, and its TCRdb copy is limited to in-frame clones, with some not included. The table lists fewer than 200,000 clones, about 86% of them singletons, with around 12% in the top ten. These data come from a study of blood T cell repertoires in COVID-19. V gene TRBV27 combines with J gene TRBJ1-2; 10 bases match TRBD1. This TCR was sampled from a woman aged 70-85 years with COVID-19, enrolled during active disease. The sequenced sample consisted of peripheral blood. CDR3 DNA: TGTGCCAGCAGGGAACCGGGACAGGGGTTCTATGGCTACACCTTC. Translating it yields CASREPGQGFYGYTF.